The next 15 T cell receptor beta chains were all read from a single sample in a study of blood T cell repertoires in COVID-19 (dated by TCRdb to 2020 to 2022). Receptor libraries were prepared by the immunoSEQ multiplex PCR assay. As stored in TCRdb, this immuneACCESS dataset retains in-frame rearrangements with V and J assigned. A fraction of the clones does not appear; measured against another copy, unresolved V genes explain less than half of the discrepancy, and the remainder lacks a known reason. A total of 260,000 or so clones appear in this sample, around 88% of them only once. The ten largest make up 5.7% of the sample. The specimen sequenced was peripheral blood. These receptors originate from a man older than 75 with acute or convalescent COVID-19.

V is TRBV2 and J is TRBJ1-6; 11 bases are a match to TRBD1. Germline CDR1 reads SNHLY; CDR2 reads FYNNEI. Unmatched junction bases numbered 0, after V lost 6 bases and J lost 8 bases. CDR3 length equals 13 residues. The CDR3 DNA is TGTGCCAGCAGGGGACAGGGGGATTCACCCCTCCACTTT. This gives the protein CASRGQGDSPLHF.

This chain joins TRBV29-1 and TRBJ1-1, with D hard to call. This CDR3 comprises 12 residues. The ends were cut back, 1 base at V and 3 bases at J, with 6 bases in the middle. CDR1 is SQVTM, CDR2 ANQGSEA, per germline. In DNA form, the CDR3 reads TGCAGCGTTGAAGTGCGTTACACTGAAGCTTTCTTT. It yields the protein CSVEVRYTEAFF.

This chain links TRBV7-9 with TRBJ2-3; D may be TRBD2 (6 bases). CDR1 and CDR2 from the germline V gene are SEHNR and FQNEAQ (reference sequence). This CDR3 contains 15 residues. V was shortened by 4 bases and J by 2 bases, with 13 bases between the two germline ends. The CDR3 coding sequence is TGTGCCAGCAGCTATACGGGGGATTACACAGATACGCAGTATTTT. Its translation is CASSYTGDYTDTQYF.

There are a few counts of this clone. The chain is built from TRBV27 and TRBJ1-1; perhaps TRBD1 as D (5 bases). This CDR3 contains 13 residues. The V end lost 3 bases, the J end lost 5 bases, and 10 bases lay between the germline ends. Germline CDR1 and CDR2: MNHEY and SMNVEV (reference sequence). This CDR3 is CASSFVRGTEAFF. DNA for the CDR3: TGTGCCAGCAGTTTCGTTCGGGGGACTGAAGCTTTCTTT.

The table lists this clone with a few counts. The rearrangement joins TRBV7-9 to TRBJ2-1; tentative D call: TRBD2 (6 bases). Germline V gene lookup returns CDR1 SEHNR and CDR2 FQNEAQ (reference sequence). Trimming stripped 2 bases from V and 12 bases from J, with 14 bases between. The CDR3 loop spans 13 amino acids. DNA for the CDR3: TGTGCCAGCAGCTTAACTCCTAGCGTCCGGCAGTTCTTC. Protein product: CASSLTPSVRQFF.

The V call is TRBV12-3 or TRBV12-4, the J call TRBJ1-5; maybe TRBD1 (5 bases). V lost 7 bases and J lost 3, with 10 bases in between. This CDR3 contains 13 residues. The CDR3 nucleotides read TGTGCCAGCAATACAGGATCCAATCAGCCCCAGCATTTT. It specifies CASNTGSNQPQHF.

V and J are TRBV6-5 and TRBJ2-3, with 9 bases identical to TRBD2. V lost 8 bases to trimming and J lost 5 bases; unmatched junction nucleotides: 11. This CDR3 is built from 15 residues. Germline CDR1 and CDR2: MNHEY and SVGAGI. The CDR3 nucleotides are TGTGCCAGCGGGGTCCCTAGCGGGGCGGTAGATACGCAGTATTTT. Its translation: CASGVPSGAVDTQYF.

This chain uses TRBV30 with TRBJ1-2; no clear D gene. The V gene lost 2 bases and the J gene lost 0 bases, with 13 bases spanning the gap. Per the germline V gene, CDR1 is GTSNPN and CDR2 is SVGIG (reference sequence). CDR3 length equals 15 residues. DNA for the CDR3: TGTGCCTGGAGTCCTCAGGAGGTAGCTAACTATGGCTACACCTTC. Its translation: CAWSPQEVANYGYTF.

The sample holds a few counts of this clone. The rearrangement uses TRBV10-3 and TRBJ2-3, with 7 bases lining up with TRBD1. The germline gives CDR1 ENHRY, CDR2 SYGVKD. The CDR3 extends over 15 amino acids. The J segment lost 4 bases and the V segment lost 7 bases, leaving 11 bases of the junction unmatched. CDR3 DNA: TGTGCCATCATGGGCTACACAGGGGTGGCAGATACGCAGTATTTT. Translation: CAIMGYTGVADTQYF.

The J gene is TRBJ1-5, the V gene TRBV19, with 7 bases lining up with TRBD1. CDR1 and CDR2 from the germline V gene are LNHDA and SQIVND (reference sequence). This CDR3 contains 15 residues. V was clipped by 3 bases and J by 5 bases; unmatched bases: 7. The CDR3 DNA reads TGTGCCAGTAGTATGCTCGACAGGGAAGATCAGCCCCAGCATTTT. This codes for CASSMLDREDQPQHF.

V is TRBV5-1 and J is TRBJ2-3; D is perhaps TRBD1 (7 bases). V was trimmed by 3 bases and J by 5 bases, leaving 13 bases between them. This CDR3 is built from 14 residues. Germline values: CDR1 SGHRS, CDR2 YFSETQ. As DNA, the CDR3 is TGCGCCAGCAGCTGGAAGCAGGGGGGAGATACGCAGTATTTT. Translation: CASSWKQGGDTQYF.

This chain connects TRBV24-1 to TRBJ2-3; 15 bases are a match to TRBD2. The CDR3 has 18 residues. The V gene's germline CDR1 is KGHDR and CDR2 SFDVKD. After removal of 4 bases from V and 4 bases from J, the junction contained 8 bases not matched to a gene. DNA for the CDR3: TGTGCCACCAGTGACTCAGGGACTAGCGGGAGGTTACCAGATACGCAGTATTTT. This encodes CATSDSGTSGRLPDTQYF.

The chain joins TRBV28 to TRBJ1-4; unclear D gene. The CDR3 runs 10 residues. From germline, CDR1 is MDHEN and CDR2 SYDVKM. V was clipped by 5 bases and J by 8 bases, with 3 bases between them. The CDR3 coding sequence is TGTGCCAGCAGTCGGGAAAAACTGTTTTTT. This gives the protein CASSREKLFF.

The chain joins TRBV28 to TRBJ2-2; 10 bases fit TRBD2. CDR1 is MDHEN and CDR2 is SYDVKM in the germline V gene. Trimming removed 7 bases from V and 0 bases from J; junction bases left unmatched: 5. The CDR3 contains 16 residues. CDR3 sequence: CASKNGLAANTGELFF. In DNA, the CDR3 is TGTGCCAGCAAGAATGGACTAGCGGCGAACACCGGGGAGCTGTTTTTT.

The rearrangement uses TRBV7-2 and TRBJ2-1; 7 positions match TRBD2. Trimming took 7 bases from V and 1 from J; bases not matched to a gene: 7. Germline-derived CDR1 and CDR2 are SGHTA and FQGNSA. This CDR3 has 15 residues. CDR3 in DNA: TGTGCCAGCACCCCGGGGAGGGGATCCTACAATGAGCAGTTCTTC. Its protein is CASTPGRGSYNEQFF.